This T cell receptor beta chain was captured in a study of T-cell reconstitution after alpha-beta-depleted transplantation in children. General study findings and limits: Several hundred rapidly expanded clones from non-depleted graft cells reportedly supplied alpha-beta T cells about two months post-transplant. Several patients had high TCRbeta diversity at day 60; it came from surviving recipient T cells and thymic progenitors.

Molecular barcoding with unique molecular identifiers was used for the TCRbeta library. TCRdb used MiXCR to reprocess the PCR reads, holding one entry per CDR3 protein. The table has roughly 160,000 distinct CDR3 sequences, roughly 10% seen once. J gave up 8 bases and V 2 bases, and 8 bases lay outside the gene matches. Looked up from germline, CDR1 is DFQATT and CDR2 is SNEGSKA (reference sequence). The CDR3 is made up of 13 amino acids. This clonotype showed up many times. No antigen is known for it. This material consisted of PBMCs, taken before TCRalphabeta/CD19-depleted stem cell transplant. The rearrangement joins TRBV20-1 to TRBJ1-1; 7 bases are shared with TRBD1. The sequence came from a boy between 2 and 15 years old with acute myeloid leukemia, due to receive a stem cell transplant. In DNA form, the CDR3 reads TGCAGTGCTAGATGGACAGGCATGATGGAAGCTTTCTTT. Translated, it gives CSARWTGMMEAFF.